This T cell receptor beta chain was captured by sequencing in a study of blood T cell repertoires in COVID-19. Study at large: Sites across the United States, Italy and Spain contributed samples from acute and convalescent COVID-19. Sample material is recorded as cDNA or gDNA derived from T cells, B-cell-depleted T cells, or PBMCs.

Per the authors' pipeline: Estimated nucleated cell counts came from reference gene primer amplification. TCRdb's table, derived via immunoSEQ multiplex PCR, lists solely in-frame clones and lacks some. Clonal size and the V and J genes are those of that table, whereas D and trimming came from the DNA. The sample has about 38,000 clones; over 80% are singletons. Sequenced sample: peripheral blood. The TCR comes from a human donor in a cohort sampled during active COVID-19.

CDR3 nucleotides: TGTGCCAGCAGCCAAGACTCGTCTAGCGGGCGCCCGGAGCAGTTCTTC. Protein product: CASSQDSSSGRPEQFF. The chain carries TRBV4-2 and TRBJ2-1; 8 bases map to TRBD2. Germline V CDR1 and CDR2: LGHNA, YNFKEQ. There are 16 residues in the CDR3. J was trimmed by 10 bases and V by 0 bases; bases with no gene match: 11.